This TCR beta chain emerged from a study of identical twins. The CDR3 contains 12 residues. Trimming stripped 5 bases from V and 0 bases from J, with 4 bases between. Germline CDR1 and CDR2: SQVTM and ANQGSEA. Ten or more counts support this clonotype. TCRdb recomputed calls from the 5' RACE reads with MiXCR, one row per CDR3 protein. The sample holds about 220,000 distinct CDR3 sequences, around 6.9% seen once. Another study also made use of these data, one on yellow fever vaccine responses in identical twins.

The clonotype was recovered from a woman aged 18-35 years in good health. J is TRBJ2-2 and V is TRBV29-1; D remains unclear. Sequenced sample: memory (CD45RO+) T cells sorted from blood. The CDR3 here is CSVNPNTGELFF. The CDR3 nucleotides read TGCAGCGTTAACCCGAACACCGGGGAGCTGTTTTTT.